This TCR beta chain was identified in a study of blood T cell repertoires in COVID-19. The overall study: Collection of acute and convalescent COVID-19 samples took place in the United States, Italy and Spain. PBMCs, B-cell-depleted T cells, or T cells were the source of the cDNA or gDNA that made up the material.

The data were produced by immunoSEQ multiplex PCR, yet TCRdb's version contains in-frame clones alone and is incomplete. The profile covers around 200,000 clones, with around 89% appearing a single time and roughly 2.7% taken by the ten largest. The CDR3 contains 15 residues. V dropped 5 bases and J dropped 5 bases, with 18 bases sitting between them. Germline CDR1 and CDR2: KGHSH and LQKENI. Participants were aged about 18 to 95 years, lived in 25 or so US areas, and enrolled virtually. Recovery meant two consecutive negative NP/OP PCR tests, professional clearance, or resolved symptoms. The specimen was PBMCs or T cells enriched from blood (not recorded which). The TCR originated in a woman aged 25 to 39 who had recovered from COVID-19. This chain links TRBV18 with TRBJ1-1, with a tentative D call TRBD1 (6 bases). The CDR3 region is CASSALGGEGTEAFF. The CDR3 DNA reads TGTGCCAGCTCAGCCTTAGGGGGGGAAGGGACTGAAGCTTTCTTT.